Listed below are T cell receptor beta chains from one sample, sequenced in a study of shared clonotypes between healthy human individuals. TCRdb's copy holds only in-frame clones and misses some; the assay was immunoSEQ multiplex PCR. The sample holds about 2.1 million clones, 85% to 95% seen once. The sequenced sample was naive CD8+ T cells from PBMCs. The origin of the receptors is a man younger than 30 in good health. Some clones in this sample may be carry-over from other donors' samples. CDR3s include the opening cysteine and the closing phenylalanine or tryptophan.

j_gene | v_gene | CDR3aa
TRBJ2-2 | TRBV10-3 | CAISEPSGRLFF
TRBJ1-1 | TRBV2 | CASSVGTNTEAFF
TRBJ1-1 | TRBV2 | CASVDRTNTEAFF
TRBJ2-3 | TRBV6-5 | CASSYTWESPDTQYF
TRBJ2-7 | TRBV9 | CASSIRDVSSYEQYF
TRBJ2-5 | TRBV18 | CASASSEDKAVYQETQYF
TRBJ2-5 | TRBV5-5 | CASSYMTDQETQYF
TRBJ2-7 | TRBV7-9 | CASSHRVHEQYF
TRBJ2-7 | TRBV19 | CASSIYGPTYEQYF
TRBJ2-1 | TRBV19 | CASSILGVASGMLGEQFF
TRBJ2-3 | TRBV27 | CASSGLLHTDTQYF
TRBJ2-2 | TRBV7-9 | CASSFGIQEKTGELFF
TRBJ2-1 | TRBV5-4 | CASSLSGEPYNEQFF
TRBJ2-7 | TRBV28 | CASSSGLETYEQYF
TRBJ2-5 | TRBV29-1 | CSVFPTSLETQYF
TRBJ1-1 | TRBV6-5 | CASSSDRGAEWSEAFF
TRBJ2-7 | TRBV27 | CASSFRGTYEQYF
TRBJ2-1 | TRBV27 | CASSLFGRSYNEQFF
TRBJ1-2 | TRBV5-6 | CASSYGTRVTHGYTF
TRBJ1-1 | TRBV5-1 | CASSLSRGMVTWTEAFF
TRBJ2-7 | TRBV6-1 | CASSGSRISYEQYF
TRBJ2-6 | TRBV4-3 | CASSQGMANVLTF
TRBJ2-7 | TRBV27 | CASSLSGRKGYEQYF
TRBJ2-7 | TRBV5-1 | CASSLGTGSSREQYF
TRBJ1-2 | TRBV15 | CATSDVGERRSYGYTF
TRBJ2-1 | TRBV4-1 | CASSQDFGRAPSNEQFF
. | TRBV30 | CAWSVRSSGSDEQYF
TRBJ1-1 | TRBV19 | CASSIGGGPNTEAFF
TRBJ2-7 | TRBV15 | CATSRVRGRGYEQYF
TRBJ2-7 | TRBV6-5 | CASSKQGSYEQYF
TRBJ2-7 | TRBV28 | CASSPLLYSGAYEQYF
TRBJ2-2 | TRBV19 | CASSEVGDTGELFF
TRBJ2-1 | TRBV11-3 | CASSTMDRGNEQFF
TRBJ2-3 | TRBV14 | CASSIKWGAEDTQYF
TRBJ2-7 | TRBV29-1 | CSVEAPGGRQYF
TRBJ2-1 | TRBV7-7 | CASRDTGTGEQFF
TRBJ2-3 | TRBV5-4 | CASSWTGGGTDTQYF
TRBJ2-3 | TRBV10-1 | CASSEREATSTDTQYF
TRBJ2-7 | TRBV28 | CASSLRGALYEQYF
TRBJ2-1 | TRBV27 | CASSFGAGEREDEQFF
TRBJ1-1 | TRBV10-3 | CAISESGGRVNTEAFF
TRBJ2-7 | TRBV7-9 | CASSPRASYEQYF